These 18 T cell receptor beta chains were all obtained from the same sample, sequenced in a study of control samples from healthy donors and cancer patients. The data were produced by immunoSEQ multiplex PCR, yet TCRdb's version contains in-frame clones alone and is incomplete. The table lists around 140,000 clones, approximately 94% of them singletons. The sample was blood. The source is a man aged 18 to 35 in good health.

This clone was found a few times. The chain recombines TRBV10-3 with TRBJ1-1, with D possibly being TRBD1 (5 bases). CDR3 length: 12 residues. V was cut by 9 bases and J by 9 bases, with 17 bases left in between. Germline values: CDR1 ENHRY, CDR2 SYGVKD. The CDR3 DNA follows: TGTGCCATGGTGAATCCCCGGGGGAAAGCTTTCTTT. Residues: CAMVNPRGKAFF.

V usage is TRBV7-9 and J usage is TRBJ2-7; D ambiguous. Trimming left V 4 bases short and J 1 base short, with 11 bases between. This CDR3 spans 14 amino acids. The germline V gene has CDR1 SEHNR and CDR2 FQNEAQ (reference sequence). DNA of the CDR3: TGTGCCAGCAGCTCCACCGGTTATTCCTACGAGCAGTACTTC. This gives the protein CASSSTGYSYEQYF.

V and J are TRBV19 and TRBJ1-4; 7 positions match TRBD1. Trimming removed 4 bases from V and 3 bases from J; junction bases left unmatched: 5. CDR3 size: 15 residues. The germline gives CDR1 LNHDA, CDR2 SQIVND (reference sequence). The CDR3 reads CASSTLQGSNEKLFF. The CDR3 bases are TGTGCCAGTAGTACCTTACAGGGGTCTAATGAAAAACTGTTTTTT. The entire variable domain, with the rest obtained from reference TRBV19 and TRBJ1-4, is as follows: DGGITQSPKYLFRKEGQNVTLSCEQNLNHDAMYWYRQDPGQGLRLIYYSQIVNDFQKGDIAEGYSVSREKKESFPLTVTSAQKNPTAFYLCASSTLQGSNEKLFFGSGTQLSVL.

This chain joins TRBV7-9 and TRBJ1-1; D call uncertain. Germline V gene lookup returns CDR1 SEHNR and CDR2 FQNEAQ (reference sequence). The CDR3 consists of 14 residues. Trimming pared 2 bases from V and 2 bases from J, leaving 9 bases between. In DNA form, the CDR3 reads TGTGCCAGCAGCTTAAACGACGGTAACACTGAAGCTTTCTTT. As protein: CASSLNDGNTEAFF.

The rearrangement links TRBV27 to TRBJ2-7; D is ambiguous. This CDR3 spans 14 amino acids. V lost 5 bases and J 2 bases, leaving 13 bases between the germline ends. Germline assignment: CDR1 MNHEY and CDR2 SMNVEV (reference sequence). The CDR3 loop reads CASSHTGGTYEQYF. CDR3 DNA sequence: TGTGCCAGCAGTCACACCGGCGGTACCTACGAGCAGTACTTC.

This sequence joins TRBV19 and TRBJ1-5; D ambiguous. The CDR3 length is 15 residues. Per germline, CDR1 LNHDA and CDR2 SQIVND (reference sequence). Trimming removed 0 bases at V and 1 base at J, with 7 bases between. DNA of the CDR3: TGTGCCAGTAGTATAGATCCTGGAAGCAATCAGCCCCAGCATTTT. Translated: CASSIDPGSNQPQHF.

In its sample, this clone was seen once. The rearrangement links TRBV4-1 to TRBJ2-7, with D uncertain. Trimming removed 3 bases at V and 0 bases at J, with 9 bases between. The CDR3 contains 14 residues. Germline-derived CDR1 and CDR2 are MGHRA and YSYEKL. The CDR3 region has the DNA TGCGCCAGCAGCCACACCTCTGGCTCCTACGAGCAGTACTTC. Amino acid sequence: CASSHTSGSYEQYF.

The chain couples TRBV27 to TRBJ2-1; D possibly corresponds to TRBD2 (6 bases). The CDR3 runs to 17 residues. Germline V gene lookup returns CDR1 MNHEY and CDR2 SMNVEV (reference sequence). The germline V and J ends were trimmed by 6 bases and 7 bases, with 25 bases remaining between them. The CDR3 sequence is CASSPLSAPGGENEQFF. DNA for the CDR3: TGTGCCAGCAGCCCTCTTAGCGCCCCTGGAGGGGAAAATGAGCAGTTCTTC.

The chain joins TRBV7-8 to TRBJ1-1, with TRBD1 matching 8 bases. V gave up 5 bases and J gave up 3 bases; unmatched junction bases: 5. Germline V gene data show CDR1 as SGHVS and CDR2 as FQNEAQ. CDR3 size: 14 residues. The CDR3 bases are TGTGCCAGCAGCGCACACAGGGGGGACACTGAAGCTTTCTTT. This gives the protein CASSAHRGDTEAFF.

The CDR3, as DNA: TGCAGCGTTGAAGAGATGTCTCCCAATGAGCAGTTCTTC. Translating it yields CSVEEMSPNEQFF. The genes are TRBV29-1 and TRBJ2-1, with D unclear. The CDR3 length is 13 residues. V was pared by 0 bases and J by 6 bases, with 9 bases between. CDR1 SQVTM and CDR2 ANQGSEA come from the germline V gene.

V is TRBV6-2 or TRBV6-3 and J is TRBJ2-7; 13 bases line up with TRBD2. V trimming: 3 bases; J trimming: 0 bases; junction bases outside the gene matches: 14. Germline V gene data show CDR1 as MNHEY and CDR2 as SVGEGT. This CDR3 contains 20 residues. CDR3 protein: CASSYFEGTSGERSSYEQYF. CDR3 nucleotide sequence: TGTGCCAGCAGTTATTTCGAAGGGACTAGCGGGGAGAGAAGCTCCTACGAGCAGTACTTC.

This clone turned up a few times. The rearrangement uses TRBV5-1 and TRBJ1-1; D is undetermined. The CDR3 sequence is 11 residues long. V gave up 7 bases and J gave up 6 bases, with 10 bases separating them. Germline CDR1 SGHRS, CDR2 YFSETQ. CDR3 sequence reads: CASAMDSEAFF. The CDR3, as DNA: TGCGCCAGCGCGATGGACTCTGAAGCTTTCTTT.

The rearrangement links TRBV24-1 to TRBJ2-5; the match to TRBD1 covers 7 bases. The CDR3 is 12 residues long. CDR1 is KGHDR, CDR2 SFDVKD, per germline. After removal of 5 bases from V and 4 bases from J, the junction contained 0 bases not matched to a gene. DNA for the CDR3: TGTGCCACCAGTGCAGGGGGAGAGACCCAGTACTTC. It translates to CATSAGGETQYF.

This chain connects TRBV4-1 to TRBJ2-2; TRBD1 aligns across 9 bases. The germline CDR1 and CDR2 sequences are MGHRA and YSYEKL. The length of the CDR3 is 16 residues. The V gene end was trimmed by 5 bases and the J gene end by 5 bases; junction bases not matched to a gene: 9. The CDR3 is CASSYPRTGVTGELFF. The CDR3 nucleotides are TGCGCCAGCAGCTATCCCCGGACAGGGGTGACCGGGGAGCTGTTTTTT.

Concerning this clone itself: Germline and junction disagree at one end, which may indicate a read error. The genes are TRBV5-1 and TRBJ2-5; D is unresolved. This CDR3 spans 13 amino acids. Germline loops: CDR1 SGHRS, CDR2 YFSETQ. The CDR3 region has the DNA TGCGCCAGCAGAGAAGGTAGTCAAGGGACCCAGTACTTC. Protein: CASREGSQGTQYF. The complete variable domain, with remaining parts taken from reference TRBV5-1 and TRBJ2-5, reads KAGVTQTPRYLIKTRGQQVTLSCSPISGHRSVSWYQQTPGQGLQFLFEYFSETQRNKGNFPGRFSGRQFSNSRSEMNVSTLELGDSALYLCASREGSQGTQYFGPGTRLLVL.

This rearrangement joins TRBV11-3 to TRBJ2-3; 8 nucleotides align to TRBD2. The CDR3 consists of 17 residues. V lost 4 bases and J lost 4; bases outside the gene matches: 13. CDR1 is SGHNT and CDR2 is YENEEA in the germline V gene. In DNA, the CDR3 is TGTGCCAGCAGCTCGCGGACTAGCCTATCGTCCCCAGATACGCAGTATTTT. It yields the protein CASSSRTSLSSPDTQYF.

The genes are TRBV10-3 and TRBJ2-7; D is possibly TRBD2 (6 bases). In germline, CDR1 is ENHRY, CDR2 SYGVKD. Trimming took 2 bases from V and 4 from J, leaving 15 bases between them. The length of the CDR3 is 15 residues. The CDR3 DNA is TGTGCCATCAGTGAGGGGGACGGGAGTTCTTACGAGCAGTACTTC. It yields the protein CAISEGDGSSYEQYF.

The chain carries TRBV5-1 and TRBJ2-3; 7 bases match TRBD2. V shed 0 bases and J 6 bases; nucleotides not matched to a gene: 4. The germline V gene encodes CDR1 SGHRS and CDR2 YFSETQ. The CDR3 contains 14 residues. CDR3 nucleotides: TGCGCCAGCAGCTTGGTTGCGGGGGAGGATACGCAGTATTTT. This sequence encodes CASSLVAGEDTQYF.